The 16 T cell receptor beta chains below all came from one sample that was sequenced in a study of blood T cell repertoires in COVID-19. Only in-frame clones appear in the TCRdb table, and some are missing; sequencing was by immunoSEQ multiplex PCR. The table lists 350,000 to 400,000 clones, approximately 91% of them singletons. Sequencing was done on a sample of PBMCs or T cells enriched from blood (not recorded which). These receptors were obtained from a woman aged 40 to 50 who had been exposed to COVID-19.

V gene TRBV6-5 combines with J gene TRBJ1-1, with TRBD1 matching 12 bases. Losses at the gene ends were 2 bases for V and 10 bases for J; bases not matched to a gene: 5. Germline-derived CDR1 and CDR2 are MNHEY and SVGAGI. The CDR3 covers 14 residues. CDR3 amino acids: CASSYTGQGARAFF. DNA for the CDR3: TGTGCCAGCAGTTACACGGGACAGGGGGCTAGAGCTTTCTTT.

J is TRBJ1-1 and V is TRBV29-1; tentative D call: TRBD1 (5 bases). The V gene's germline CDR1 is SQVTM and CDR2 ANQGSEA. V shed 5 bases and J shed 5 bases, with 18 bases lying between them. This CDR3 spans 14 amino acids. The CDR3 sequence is CSVLEKQGRTEAFF. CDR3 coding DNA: TGCAGCGTTCTTGAAAAGCAGGGAAGGACTGAAGCTTTCTTT.

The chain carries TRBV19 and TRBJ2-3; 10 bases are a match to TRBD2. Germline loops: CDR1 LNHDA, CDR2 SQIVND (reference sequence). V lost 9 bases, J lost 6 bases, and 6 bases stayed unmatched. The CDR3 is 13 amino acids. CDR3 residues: CASHSGRKDTQYF. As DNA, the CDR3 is TGTGCCAGCCATAGCGGGAGGAAGGATACGCAGTATTTT. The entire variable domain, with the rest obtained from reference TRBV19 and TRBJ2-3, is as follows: DGGITQSPKYLFRKEGQNVTLSCEQNLNHDAMYWYRQDPGQGLRLIYYSQIVNDFQKGDIAEGYSVSREKKESFPLTVTSAQKNPTAFYLCASHSGRKDTQYFGPGTRLTVL.

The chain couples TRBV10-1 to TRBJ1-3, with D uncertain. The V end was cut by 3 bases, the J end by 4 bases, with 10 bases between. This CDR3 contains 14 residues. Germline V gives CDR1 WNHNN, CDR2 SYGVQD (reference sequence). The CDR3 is CASSEGSLGNTIYF. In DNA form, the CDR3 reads TGCGCCAGCAGTGAAGGGAGTCTGGGAAACACCATATATTTT.

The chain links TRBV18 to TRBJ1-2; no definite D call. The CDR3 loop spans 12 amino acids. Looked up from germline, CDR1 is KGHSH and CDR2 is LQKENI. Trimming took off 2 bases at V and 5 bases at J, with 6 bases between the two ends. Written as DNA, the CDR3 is TGTGCCAGCTCACCAGGGAGGTATGGCTACACCTTC. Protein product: CASSPGRYGYTF.

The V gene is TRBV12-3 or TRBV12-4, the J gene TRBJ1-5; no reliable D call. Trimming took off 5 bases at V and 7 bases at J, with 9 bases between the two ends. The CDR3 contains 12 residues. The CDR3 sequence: CASSAFGQPQHF. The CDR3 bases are TGTGCCAGCAGTGCCTTCGGGCAGCCCCAGCATTTT.

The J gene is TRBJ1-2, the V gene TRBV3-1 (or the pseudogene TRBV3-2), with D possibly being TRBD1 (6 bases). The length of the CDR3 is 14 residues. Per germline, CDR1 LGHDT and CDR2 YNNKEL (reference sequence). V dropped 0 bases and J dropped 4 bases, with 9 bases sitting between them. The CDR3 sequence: CASSQDTGSYGYTF. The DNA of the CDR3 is TGTGCCAGCAGCCAAGATACAGGGAGCTATGGCTACACCTTC.

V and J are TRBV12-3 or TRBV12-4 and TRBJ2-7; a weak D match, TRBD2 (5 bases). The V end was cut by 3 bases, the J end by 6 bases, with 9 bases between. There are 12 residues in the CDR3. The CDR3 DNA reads TGTGCCAGCAGTTTCCCAGGACTCGAGCAGTACTTC. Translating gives CASSFPGLEQYF.

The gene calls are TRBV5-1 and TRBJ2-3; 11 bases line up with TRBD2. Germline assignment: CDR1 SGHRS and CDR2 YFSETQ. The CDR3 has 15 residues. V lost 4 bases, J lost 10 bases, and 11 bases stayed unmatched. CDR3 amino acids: CASSADGSGRASQYF. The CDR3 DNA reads TGCGCCAGCAGCGCGGATGGTAGCGGGAGGGCCTCGCAGTATTTT.

The CDR3 here is CASSLDGMRGGYTF. The CDR3 DNA reads TGCGCCAGCAGCTTGGACGGGATGCGGGGCGGCTACACCTTC. J is TRBJ1-2 and V is TRBV5-1, with D maybe TRBD1 (5 bases). V lost 0 bases, J lost 8 bases, and 14 bases lay in between. The CDR3 loop spans 14 amino acids. CDR1 is SGHRS and CDR2 is YFSETQ in the germline V gene. Complete variable domain (other parts from reference TRBV5-1 and TRBJ1-2): KAGVTQTPRYLIKTRGQQVTLSCSPISGHRSVSWYQQTPGQGLQFLFEYFSETQRNKGNFPGRFSGRQFSNSRSEMNVSTLELGDSALYLCASSLDGMRGGYTFGSGTRLTVV.

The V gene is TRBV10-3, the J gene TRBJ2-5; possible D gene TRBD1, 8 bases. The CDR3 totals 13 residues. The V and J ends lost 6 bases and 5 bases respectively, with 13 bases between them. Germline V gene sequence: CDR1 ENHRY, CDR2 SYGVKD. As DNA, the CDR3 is TGTGCCATCAGCGGACAGGGAGGGGAGACCCAGTACTTC. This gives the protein CAISGQGGETQYF.

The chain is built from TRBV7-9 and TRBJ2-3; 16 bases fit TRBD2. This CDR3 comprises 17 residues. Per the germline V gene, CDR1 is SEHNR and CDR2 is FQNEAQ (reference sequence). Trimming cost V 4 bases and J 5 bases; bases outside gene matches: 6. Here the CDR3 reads CASSSGLAGGPIDTQYF. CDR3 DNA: TGTGCCAGCAGCTCGGGACTAGCGGGAGGGCCGATAGATACGCAGTATTTT.

The CDR3: CASSQVGGRSDDPNYEQYF. CDR3 coding DNA: TGTGCCAGCAGCCAAGTGGGGGGTAGATCAGACGACCCTAATTACGAGCAGTACTTC. The chain joins TRBV4-2 to TRBJ2-7; maybe TRBD2 (6 bases). The ends were cut back, 1 base at V and 4 bases at J, with 26 bases in the middle. Germline CDR1 reads LGHNA; CDR2 reads YNFKEQ. The CDR3 consists of 19 residues.

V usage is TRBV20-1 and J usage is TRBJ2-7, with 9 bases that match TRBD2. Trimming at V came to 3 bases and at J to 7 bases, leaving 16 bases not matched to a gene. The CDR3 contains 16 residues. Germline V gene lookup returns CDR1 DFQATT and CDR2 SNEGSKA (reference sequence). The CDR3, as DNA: TGCAGTGCTAGTGAGGCGGGAGGGCCGACACCTGAAGAGCAGTACTTC. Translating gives CSASEAGGPTPEEQYF.

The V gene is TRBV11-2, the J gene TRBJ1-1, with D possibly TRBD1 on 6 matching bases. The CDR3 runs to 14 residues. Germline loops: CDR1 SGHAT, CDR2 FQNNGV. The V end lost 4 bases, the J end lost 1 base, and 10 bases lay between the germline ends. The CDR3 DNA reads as TGTGCCAGCAGCTGGACAGTAGGGAACACTGAAGCTTTCTTT. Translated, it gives CASSWTVGNTEAFF.

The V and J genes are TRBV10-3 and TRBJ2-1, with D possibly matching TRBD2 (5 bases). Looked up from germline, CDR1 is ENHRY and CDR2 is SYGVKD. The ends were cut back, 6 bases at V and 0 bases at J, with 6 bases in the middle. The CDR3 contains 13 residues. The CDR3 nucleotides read TGTGCCATCAGAGCGGCCTCCTACAATGAGCAGTTCTTC. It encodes CAIRAASYNEQFF.